This TCR beta chain is from a study of Graves' ophthalmopathy and Graves' hyperthyroidism. General study results and limits: Most expanded thyroid clonotypes above 0.001 frequency also appeared in blood.

From fresh peripheral blood, over 9 ml in volume, the PBMCs were obtained. About this clonotype itself: Its specificity is unknown.

RNA served as the template for amplifying TCR beta CDR3 regions. Second-round multiplex PCR followed a first-round RT-PCR using HTBI primers. TCRdb re-called the multiplex PCR reads with MiXCR, one entry per CDR3 protein. This table holds about 210,000 distinct CDR3 sequences, roughly 27% found once. V was pared by 6 bases and J by 1 base, with 12 bases between. From germline, CDR1 is MNHNS and CDR2 SASEGT. The CDR3 consists of 14 residues. The sequenced sample was peripheral blood. The chain links TRBV6-1 to TRBJ2-5; a possible D gene is TRBD1 (6 bases). This clonotype originated in a man aged 45 to 65 with Graves' ophthalmopathy. This chain's CDR3 is CASSVRGFQETQYF. CDR3 coding DNA: TGTGCCAGCAGCGTCAGGGGTTTCCAAGAGACCCAGTACTTC.